These 10 T cell receptor beta chains originate from one sample sequenced in a study of blood T cell repertoires in COVID-19. Clones were sequenced by immunoSEQ multiplex PCR, and TCRdb holds only the in-frame ones, with some missing. This sample has about 160,000 clones, with approximately 88% found just once. The sample comprised peripheral blood. The receptors come from a man in his sixties with acute or convalescent COVID-19.

The genes are TRBV7-2 and TRBJ2-3; TRBD2 might be the D (6 bases). The CDR3 runs to 18 residues. Trimming removed 4 bases at V and 0 bases at J, with 20 bases between. Germline V gives CDR1 SGHTA, CDR2 FQGNSA. The CDR3 here is CASSWPRAGTSSTDTQYF. CDR3 DNA: TGTGCCAGCAGCTGGCCTCGGGCGGGGACCTCTAGCACAGATACGCAGTATTTT.

In DNA form, the CDR3 reads TGTGCCAGCAGTGAAATTAGCGGGGTGGCAAGGGATACGCAGTATTTT. Amino acids: CASSEISGVARDTQYF. This chain uses TRBV2 with TRBJ2-3, with 8 bases lining up with TRBD2. This CDR3 has 16 residues. The J segment lost 6 bases and the V segment lost 2 bases, leaving 10 bases of the junction unmatched. Germline V gives CDR1 SNHLY, CDR2 FYNNEI. Filled out from reference TRBV2 and TRBJ2-3, the complete variable domain reads EPEVTQTPSHQVTQMGQEVILRCVPISNHLYFYWYRQILGQKVEFLVSFYNNEISEKSEIFDDQFSVERPDGSNFTLKIRSTKLEDSAMYFCASSEISGVARDTQYFGPGTRLTVL.

The rearrangement links TRBV19 to TRBJ2-4; a possible D gene is TRBD1 (5 bases). The CDR3 has 17 amino acids. The ends were cut back, 5 bases at V and 2 bases at J, with 19 bases in the middle. Per the germline V gene, CDR1 is LNHDA and CDR2 is SQIVND (reference sequence). The CDR3 region is CASSPRQLRFSKNIQYF. The CDR3 nucleotides read TGTGCCAGTAGTCCGAGACAGTTAAGGTTTTCCAAAAACATTCAGTACTTC.

In this sample, this clone turned up once. The rearrangement links TRBV9 to TRBJ1-6, with TRBD1 identical over 7 bases. Germline V lookup: CDR1 SGDLS, CDR2 YYNGEE. The V gene end was trimmed by 3 bases and the J gene end by 0 bases; junction bases not matched to a gene: 6. The CDR3 runs 17 residues. The CDR3 nucleotides are TGTGCCAGCAGCGAGGGACAGCTAAACTCCTATAATTCACCCCTCCACTTT. This sequence encodes CASSEGQLNSYNSPLHF.

Here the CDR3 DNA reads TGTGCCACCAGCAGAGACACAACCTATGCACAGGATTCACCCCTCCACTTT. Its translation: CATSRDTTYAQDSPLHF. This chain connects TRBV15 to TRBJ1-6; tentatively, D is TRBD1 (5 bases). Germline V CDR1 and CDR2: LNHNV, YYDKDF (reference sequence). V shed 0 bases and J shed 8 bases, with 17 bases lying between them. CDR3 length: 17 amino acids.

The chain employs TRBV7-9 and TRBJ1-1; a possible D gene is TRBD1 (5 bases). This CDR3 spans 14 amino acids. Trimming left V 2 bases short and J 10 bases short, with 17 bases between. From germline, CDR1 is SEHNR and CDR2 FQNEAQ (reference sequence). The CDR3 sequence: CASSLFEGAGRAFF. The DNA of the CDR3 is TGTGCCAGCAGCTTATTTGAAGGGGCGGGGAGAGCTTTCTTT.

Worth noting for this clone: The sample carries other DNA sequences with the same CDR3. This CDR3 is CASSIRGQGAIRSYNEQFF. The CDR3 nucleotides read TGTGCCAGTAGTATAAGGGGACAGGGGGCTATCCGATCCTACAATGAGCAGTTCTTC. The chain uses TRBV19 and TRBJ2-1; 12 positions match TRBD1. Unmatched junction bases numbered 9, after V lost 2 bases and J lost 1 base. Germline CDR1 is LNHDA and CDR2 is SQIVND (reference sequence). CDR3 size: 19 residues.

The rearrangement links TRBV7-9 to TRBJ2-6; D gene unclear. This CDR3 comprises 18 residues. CDR1 and CDR2 from the germline V gene are SEHNR and FQNEAQ (reference sequence). V was cut by 5 bases and J by 0 bases, with 17 bases left in between. CDR3 in amino acids: CASSPGETEISGANVLTF. The CDR3 bases are TGTGCCAGCAGCCCGGGTGAGACGGAAATCTCTGGGGCCAACGTCCTGACTTTC.

This rearrangement joins TRBV5-1 to TRBJ2-1, with 8 bases aligning to TRBD1. Germline CDR1 reads SGHRS; CDR2 reads YFSETQ. This CDR3 is built from 18 residues. Trimming took 4 bases from V and 4 from J; bases not matched to a gene: 16. CDR3 DNA sequence: TGCGCCAGCAGCCCCGGGACAGGTACAGGTACAAGGTACAATGAGCAGTTCTTC. It translates to CASSPGTGTGTRYNEQFF.

The V gene is TRBV30, the J gene TRBJ2-7, with no clear D. Germline V CDR1 and CDR2: GTSNPN, SVGIG (reference sequence). Between the trimmed V and J ends, which lost 2 bases and 5 bases, there was a span of 16 bases. The length of the CDR3 is 14 residues. The CDR3 region has the DNA TGTGCCTGGAGTAAAACCCCCTCCTACGACGAGCAGTACTTC. Amino acids: CAWSKTPSYDEQYF. The full variable domain, rest sourced from reference TRBV30 and TRBJ2-7, is SQTIHQWPATLVQPVGSPLSLECTVEGTSNPNLYWYRQAAGRGLQLLFYSVGIGQISSEVPQNLSASRPQDRQFILSSKKLLLSDSGFYLCAWSKTPSYDEQYFGPGTRLTVT.